What follows are 2 T cell receptor beta chains derived from one specimen sequenced in a study of read filtering for tumor transcriptome and immune sequencing. From roughly 390 ng of RNA, a library with molecular barcoded alpha/delta and beta/gamma adaptors was made. TCRdb re-derived calls from the reads in MiXCR, one entry per CDR3 protein. In the table there are around 31,000 distinct CDR3 sequences, less than 20% of which are singletons. Sequencing was done on a sample of a population of CD138-negative cells sorted from bone marrow. These receptors originate from a donor over 35 with multiple myeloma.

This clonotype was detected ten times or more. The chain is built from TRBV20-1 and TRBJ2-3, with 10 bases identical to TRBD2. The V and J ends lost 1 base and 7 bases, in that order; junction bases with no gene match: 14. Germline V gene data show CDR1 as DFQATT and CDR2 as SNEGSKA (reference sequence). CDR3 length equals 17 residues. The CDR3 loop reads CSARALISGRLENTQYF. The CDR3 nucleotides read TGCAGTGCTAGAGCGTTAATTAGCGGGAGGTTGGAAAATACGCAGTATTTT.

This clonotype was recorded many times. V usage is TRBV9 and J usage is TRBJ2-2, with D perhaps being TRBD1 or TRBD2 (5 bases each). The germline V gene encodes CDR1 SGDLS and CDR2 YYNGEE. The CDR3 is 18 residues long. Trimming cost V 0 bases and J 3 bases, with 18 bases left between them. The CDR3 DNA is TGTGCCAGCAGCGTAGAGGCCCGGTTGGGGGTATACACCGGGGAGCTGTTTTTT. This gives the protein CASSVEARLGVYTGELFF.